This TCR beta chain was observed in a study of shared clonotypes between healthy human individuals. Germline V gene sequence: CDR1 KGHSH, CDR2 LQKENI. CDR3 length: 13 residues. V gave up 0 bases and J gave up 0 bases, with 3 bases separating them. A few counts support this clone. Other DNA sequences in the same sample also yield this CDR3. Clones were sequenced by immunoSEQ multiplex PCR, and TCRdb holds only the in-frame ones, with some missing. The table lists 2 million to 2.5 million clones, over 85% of them singletons, with around 0.4% in the top ten. The sample comprised naive CD4+ T cells from PBMCs. This sample's subset: CD45RA+ positively selected. This rearrangement joins TRBV18 to TRBJ2-7; D unresolved. This TCR was recovered from a man aged 18 to 30 in good health. Some clones in this sample may be carry-over from other donors' samples. The CDR3 sequence is CASSPPSSYEQYF. The CDR3 region has the DNA TGTGCCAGCTCACCACCCTCCTCCTACGAGCAGTACTTC.